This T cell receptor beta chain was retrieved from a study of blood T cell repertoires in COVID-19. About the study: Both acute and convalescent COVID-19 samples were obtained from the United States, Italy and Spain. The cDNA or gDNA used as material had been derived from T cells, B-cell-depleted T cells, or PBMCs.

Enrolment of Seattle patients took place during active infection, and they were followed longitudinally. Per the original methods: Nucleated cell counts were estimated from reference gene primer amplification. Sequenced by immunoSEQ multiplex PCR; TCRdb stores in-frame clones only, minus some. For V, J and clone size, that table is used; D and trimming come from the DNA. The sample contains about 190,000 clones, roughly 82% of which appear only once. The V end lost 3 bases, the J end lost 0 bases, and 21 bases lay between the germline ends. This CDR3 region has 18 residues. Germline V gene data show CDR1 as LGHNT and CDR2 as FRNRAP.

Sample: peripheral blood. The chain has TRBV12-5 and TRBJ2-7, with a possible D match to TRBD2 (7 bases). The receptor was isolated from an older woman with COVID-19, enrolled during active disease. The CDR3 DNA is TGTGCTAGTGGTTTAAAAGGTGAGGGGGGGTCTCCCTCCTACGAGCAGTACGTC. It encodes CASGLKGEGGSPSYEQYV.